The clone carrying this T cell receptor beta chain was recorded only once. The CDR3 is 15 residues long. Trimming took off 7 bases at V and 2 bases at J, with 18 bases between the two ends. Germline V CDR1 and CDR2: MNHEY, SVGAGI. The data belong to a study of cytomegalovirus exposure and HLA in healthy donors. Assay: immunoSEQ multiplex PCR; the TCRdb copy retains only in-frame clones and omits some. Of about 150,000 clones listed, 90% to 95% are singletons. The chain links TRBV6-5 to TRBJ2-7; a possible D gene is TRBD2 (7 bases). The receptor was derived from a man aged 18 to 30 in good health and CMV-seronegative. Sequenced sample: PBMCs. The DNA of the CDR3 is TGTGCCAGCACCATGGGGAGGGGGGGGACCTACGAGCAGTACTTC. Protein: CASTMGRGGTYEQYF.